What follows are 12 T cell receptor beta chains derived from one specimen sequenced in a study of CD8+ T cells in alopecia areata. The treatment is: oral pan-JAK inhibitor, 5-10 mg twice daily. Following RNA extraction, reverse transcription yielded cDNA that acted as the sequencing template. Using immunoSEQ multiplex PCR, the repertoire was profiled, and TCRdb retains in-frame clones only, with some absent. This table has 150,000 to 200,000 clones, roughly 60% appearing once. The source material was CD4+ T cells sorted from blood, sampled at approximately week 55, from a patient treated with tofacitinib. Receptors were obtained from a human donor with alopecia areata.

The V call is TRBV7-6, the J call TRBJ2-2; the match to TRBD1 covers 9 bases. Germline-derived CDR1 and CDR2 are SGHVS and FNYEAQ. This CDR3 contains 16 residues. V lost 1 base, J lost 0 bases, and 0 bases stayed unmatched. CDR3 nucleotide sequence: TGTGCCAGCAGCTTAGACAGGGGGCCGAACACCGGGGAGCTGTTTTTT. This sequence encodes CASSLDRGPNTGELFF.

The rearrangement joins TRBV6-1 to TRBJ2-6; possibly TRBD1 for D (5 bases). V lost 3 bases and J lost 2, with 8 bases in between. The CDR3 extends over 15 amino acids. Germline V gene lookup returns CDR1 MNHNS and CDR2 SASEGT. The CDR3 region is CASSDRVAGANVLTF. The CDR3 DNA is TGTGCCAGCAGTGACAGGGTTGCTGGGGCCAACGTCCTGACTTTC.

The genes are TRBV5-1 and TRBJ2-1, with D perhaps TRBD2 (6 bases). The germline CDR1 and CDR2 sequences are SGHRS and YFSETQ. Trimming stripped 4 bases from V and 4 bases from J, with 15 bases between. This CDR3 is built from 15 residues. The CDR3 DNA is TGCGCCAGCAGCCATATAGCGGAGCGGTACAATGAGCAGTTCTTC. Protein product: CASSHIAERYNEQFF.

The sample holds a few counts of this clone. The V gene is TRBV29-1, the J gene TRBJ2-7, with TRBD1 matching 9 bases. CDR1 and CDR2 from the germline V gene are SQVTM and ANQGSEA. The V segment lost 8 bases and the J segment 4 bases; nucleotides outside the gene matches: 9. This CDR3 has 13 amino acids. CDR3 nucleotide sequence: TGCAGCATCGGACAGGGGCGAGGGTACGAGCAGTACTTC. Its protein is CSIGQGRGYEQYF.

The CDR3 DNA reads as TGCAGCGTTGACCTCGATACTGAAGCTTTCTTT. It encodes CSVDLDTEAFF. This chain connects TRBV29-1 to TRBJ1-1; no firm D call. Germline CDR1 SQVTM, CDR2 ANQGSEA. The V gene lost 3 bases and the J gene lost 5 bases, with 7 bases spanning the gap. The CDR3 contains 11 residues.

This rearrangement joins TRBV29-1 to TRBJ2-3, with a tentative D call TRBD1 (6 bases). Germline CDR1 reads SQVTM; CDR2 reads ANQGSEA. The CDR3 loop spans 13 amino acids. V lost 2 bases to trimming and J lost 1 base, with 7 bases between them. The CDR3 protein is CSVENRGTDTQYF. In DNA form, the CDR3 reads TGCAGCGTTGAAAACAGGGGCACAGATACGCAGTATTTT.

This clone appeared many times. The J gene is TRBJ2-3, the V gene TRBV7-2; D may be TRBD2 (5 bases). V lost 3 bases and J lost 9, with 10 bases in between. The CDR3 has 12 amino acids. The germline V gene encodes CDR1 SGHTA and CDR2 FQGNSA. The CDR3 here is CASSLTTKTQYF. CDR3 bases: TGTGCCAGCAGCTTGACTACGAAGACGCAGTATTTT. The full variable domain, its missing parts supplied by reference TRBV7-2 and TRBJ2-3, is GAGVSQSPSNKVTEKGKDVELRCDPISGHTALYWYRQSLGQGLEFLIYFQGNSAPDKSGLPSDRFSAERTGGSVSTLTIQRTQQEDSAVYLCASSLTTKTQYFGPGTRLTVL.

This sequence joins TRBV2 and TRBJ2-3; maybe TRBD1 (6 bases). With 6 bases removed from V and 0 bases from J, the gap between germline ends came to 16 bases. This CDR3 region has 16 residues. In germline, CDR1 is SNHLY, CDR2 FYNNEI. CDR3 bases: TGTGCCAGCAGCTTACAGGGACAATCTAGCACAGATACGCAGTATTTT. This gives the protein CASSLQGQSSTDTQYF.

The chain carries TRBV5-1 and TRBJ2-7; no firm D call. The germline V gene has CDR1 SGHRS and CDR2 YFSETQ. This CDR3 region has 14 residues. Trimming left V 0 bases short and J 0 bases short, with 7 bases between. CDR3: CASSLGPYSYEQYF. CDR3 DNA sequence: TGCGCCAGCAGCTTGGGACCCTACTCCTACGAGCAGTACTTC.

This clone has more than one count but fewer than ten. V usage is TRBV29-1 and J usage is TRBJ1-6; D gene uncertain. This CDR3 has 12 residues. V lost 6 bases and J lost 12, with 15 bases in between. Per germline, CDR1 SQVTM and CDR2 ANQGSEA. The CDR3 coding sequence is TGCAGCGTGCAGGCGGGCGCTCGACCCCTCCACTTT. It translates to CSVQAGARPLHF.

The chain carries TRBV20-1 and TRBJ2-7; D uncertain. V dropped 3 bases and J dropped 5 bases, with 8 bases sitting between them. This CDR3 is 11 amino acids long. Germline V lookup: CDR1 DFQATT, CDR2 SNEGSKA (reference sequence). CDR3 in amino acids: CSASPSHEQYF. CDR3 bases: TGCAGTGCTAGCCCTTCCCACGAGCAGTACTTC.

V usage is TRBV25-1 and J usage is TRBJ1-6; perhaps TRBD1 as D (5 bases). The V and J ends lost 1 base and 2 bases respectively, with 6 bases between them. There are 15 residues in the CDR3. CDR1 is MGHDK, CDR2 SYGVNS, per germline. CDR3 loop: CASSESGAYNSPLHF. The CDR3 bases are TGTGCCAGCAGTGAATCGGGGGCCTATAATTCACCCCTCCACTTT. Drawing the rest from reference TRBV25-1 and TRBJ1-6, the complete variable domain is EADIYQTPRYLVIGTGKKITLECSQTMGHDKMYWYQQDPGMELHLIHYSYGVNSTEKGDLSSESTVSRIRTEHFPLTLESARPSHTSQYLCASSESGAYNSPLHFGNGTRLTVT.